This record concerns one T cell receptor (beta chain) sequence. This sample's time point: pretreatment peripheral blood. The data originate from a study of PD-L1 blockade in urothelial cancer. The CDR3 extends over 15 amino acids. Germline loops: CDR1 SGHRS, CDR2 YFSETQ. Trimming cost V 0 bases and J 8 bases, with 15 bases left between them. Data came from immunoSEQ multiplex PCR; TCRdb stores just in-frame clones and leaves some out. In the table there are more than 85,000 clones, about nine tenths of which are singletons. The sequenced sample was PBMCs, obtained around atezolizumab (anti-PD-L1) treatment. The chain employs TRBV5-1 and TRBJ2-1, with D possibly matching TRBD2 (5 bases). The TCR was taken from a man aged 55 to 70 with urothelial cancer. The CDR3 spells CASSLVPGSNDEQFF. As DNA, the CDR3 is TGCGCCAGCAGCTTGGTACCGGGAAGCAACGATGAGCAGTTCTTC.